The clone carrying this T cell receptor beta chain was seen just once. Clones were sequenced by immunoSEQ multiplex PCR, and TCRdb holds only the in-frame ones, with some missing. The sample consists of 200,000 or so clones, 70% to 85% of them appearing once. This record belongs to a study of blood T cell repertoires in COVID-19. Study details: Nucleic acid was either cDNA or gDNA, and it came from T cells, B-cell-depleted T cells, or PBMCs.

V lost 5 bases to trimming and J lost 5 bases, with 12 bases between them. Looked up from germline, CDR1 is SGHNT and CDR2 is YENEEA. There are 14 residues in the CDR3. This sequence originates from a woman under 40 with acute or convalescent COVID-19. Specimen: peripheral blood. The chain has TRBV11-3 and TRBJ2-2, with D possibly being TRBD2 (7 bases). CDR3 bases: TGTGCCAGCAGCCAGGGGAGGGTAACCGGGGAGCTGTTTTTT. Protein: CASSQGRVTGELFF. Looking up the rest from reference TRBV11-3 and TRBJ2-2 gives the full variable domain: EAGVVQSPRYKIIEKKQPVAFWCNPISGHNTLYWYLQNLGQGPELLIRYENEEAVDDSQLPKDRFSAERLKGVDSTLKIQPAELGDSAVYLCASSQGRVTGELFFGEGSRLTVL.